This T cell receptor (beta chain) was found in a study of a mutant IDH1 vaccine in newly diagnosed glioma. This sample's time point: week 35, safety follow-up. In every dose of vaccine, 300 ug of mutant IDH1 20-mer peptide was given alongside topical imiquimod. As for this clone: Antigen specificity is unknown.

Data came from immunoSEQ multiplex PCR; TCRdb stores just in-frame clones and leaves some out. The table shows some 57,000 clones, with approximately 81% occurring only once. The sequence came from a woman under 30 with glioma. The specimen was PBMCs, collected from a glioma patient whose treatment included an IDH1 peptide vaccine.

As DNA, the CDR3 is TGTGCCATTCATAGCGGGAAAAACACCGGGGAGCTGTTTTTT. Protein: CAIHSGKNTGELFF. The chain is built from TRBV19 and TRBJ2-2; 8 bases line up with TRBD2. This CDR3 spans 14 amino acids. With 10 bases clipped from V and 2 bases from J, the junction kept 6 bases outside the gene matches. Germline V lookup: CDR1 LNHDA, CDR2 SQIVND (reference sequence).